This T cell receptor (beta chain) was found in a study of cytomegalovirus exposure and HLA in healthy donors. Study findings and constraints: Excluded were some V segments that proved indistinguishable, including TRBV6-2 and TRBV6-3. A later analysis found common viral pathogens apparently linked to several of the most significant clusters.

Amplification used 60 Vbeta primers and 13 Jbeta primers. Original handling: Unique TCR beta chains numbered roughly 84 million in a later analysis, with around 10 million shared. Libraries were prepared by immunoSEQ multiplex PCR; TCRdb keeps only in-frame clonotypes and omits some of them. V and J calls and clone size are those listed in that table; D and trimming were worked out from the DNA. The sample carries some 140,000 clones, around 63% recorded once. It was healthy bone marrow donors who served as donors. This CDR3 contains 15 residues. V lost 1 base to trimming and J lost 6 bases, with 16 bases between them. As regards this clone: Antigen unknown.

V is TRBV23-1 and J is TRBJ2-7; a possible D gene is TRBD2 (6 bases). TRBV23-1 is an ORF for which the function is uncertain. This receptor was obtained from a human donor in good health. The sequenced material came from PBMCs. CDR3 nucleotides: TGCGCCAGCAGTCAATTCGTGCCGGGGGTCTGCGAGCAGTACTTC. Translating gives CASSQFVPGVCEQYF.